This T cell receptor (beta chain) comes out of a study of blood T cells in healthy people across ages. Study-wide results and limits: A roughly linear fall in TCR beta diversity per million T cells was seen with increasing age. A greater number of naive CD4+ cells and higher diversity distinguished long-lived donors from aged donors.

About this clonotype: Its cognate antigen is unknown.

Trimming stripped 0 bases from V and 3 bases from J, with 18 bases between. This CDR3 contains 17 residues. CDR1 is MGHDK, CDR2 SYGVNS, per germline. Combining a sample-barcoded 5' primer with a J-beta primer mix, a second PCR ran for 7 to 11 cycles. MiXCR, run by TCRdb on the 5' RACE reads, gives a single entry per CDR3 protein. The table includes approximately 800,000 distinct CDR3 sequences, 45% to 70% detected once. The chain links TRBV25-1 to TRBJ2-7; TRBD1 might be the D (6 bases). This clonotype was obtained from a man aged 35 to 55 in good health. The sequencing input was blood. In DNA form, the CDR3 reads TGTGCCAGCAGTGAATATGTGGAGGACAGCGTCGACTACGAGCAGTACTTC. Protein product: CASSEYVEDSVDYEQYF.